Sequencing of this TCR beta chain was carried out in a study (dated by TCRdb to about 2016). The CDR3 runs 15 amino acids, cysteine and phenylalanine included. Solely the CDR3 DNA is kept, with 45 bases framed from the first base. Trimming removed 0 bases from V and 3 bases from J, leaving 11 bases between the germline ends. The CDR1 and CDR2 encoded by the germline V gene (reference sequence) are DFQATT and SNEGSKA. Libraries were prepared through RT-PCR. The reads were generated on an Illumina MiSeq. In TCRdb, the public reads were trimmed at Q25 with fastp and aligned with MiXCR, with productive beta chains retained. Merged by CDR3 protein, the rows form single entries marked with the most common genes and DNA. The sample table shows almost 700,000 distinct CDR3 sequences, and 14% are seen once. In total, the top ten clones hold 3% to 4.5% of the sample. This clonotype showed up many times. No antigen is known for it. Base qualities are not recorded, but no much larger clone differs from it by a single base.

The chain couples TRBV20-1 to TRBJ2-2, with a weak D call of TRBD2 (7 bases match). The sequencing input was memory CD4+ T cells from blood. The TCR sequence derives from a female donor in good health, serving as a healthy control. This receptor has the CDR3 CSARDGGGYTGELFF. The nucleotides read TGCAGTGCTAGAGATGGCGGGGGCTACACCGGGGAGCTGTTTTTT.